The entry that follows covers one TCR beta chain sequence. The antigen is not known. While the first cohort had fewer than 850 subjects, the donors belonged to the separate validation cohort of roughly 130 subjects. The sample is drawn from a study of cytomegalovirus exposure and HLA in healthy donors. Study-wide results and limits: As was reported, the classifier diagnosed cytomegalovirus status with high specificity and sensitivity. Subsequent analysis of the 120 or so validation repertoires found a tendency for first-cohort TCR clusters to co-occur. As confirmed in vitro, three CMV-associated chains were specific for CMV antigens.

Using immunoSEQ multiplex PCR, the repertoire was profiled, and TCRdb retains in-frame clones only, with some absent. The profile shows around 180,000 clones, roughly 84% of them singletons. Sequences were obtained from PBMCs. The sequence derives from a man aged 18 to 30 in good health and CMV-seropositive.

The CDR3 is CSADRAHEQYF. CDR3 bases: TGCAGTGCCGACAGGGCCCACGAGCAGTACTTC. The chain uses TRBV20-1 and TRBJ2-7; 7 bases are shared with TRBD1. The V gene end was trimmed by 6 bases and the J gene end by 5 bases; junction bases not matched to a gene: 4. Germline CDR1 is DFQATT and CDR2 is SNEGSKA (reference sequence). CDR3 length: 11 amino acids.